A selection of T cell receptor beta chains follows, all from one sample in a study of PD-1 blockade in mismatch repair-deficient tumors. The repertoire was sequenced with immunoSEQ multiplex PCR; TCRdb's copy has only in-frame clones and lacks some. In the table there are 65,000 to 80,000 clones, approximately 78% of which are singletons. This sample comprised peripheral blood, obtained 2 weeks after starting pembrolizumab. The receptor source for this set is an adult with mismatch repair-deficient cancer. The CDR3 runs from the conserved cysteine through the conserved F or W. Fields, in order: CDR3 protein, CDR3 DNA, D gene, clone size, J gene, V gene, CDR3 length. The D gene is left open where the match is weak. Size is stated for part of the rows, as once, few or many counts, or as a class when the clone is expanded.

cdr3_aa: CASSRDRGRSGTQYF; cdr3_nt: TGTGCCAGCAGTAGGGACAGGGGGCGTTCGGGGACCCAGTACTTC; d_call: TRBD1; clone_size: -; j_call: TRBJ2-5; v_call: TRBV2; cdr3_length: 15
cdr3_aa: CASTTTGGNFYEQYF; cdr3_nt: TGCGCCAGCACCACAACAGGGGGCAATTTCTACGAGCAGTACTTC; d_call: TRBD1; clone_size: once; j_call: TRBJ2-7; v_call: TRBV5-1; cdr3_length: 15
cdr3_aa: CAWSVGRYNEQFF; cdr3_nt: TGTGCCTGGAGTGTAGGCCGTTACAATGAGCAGTTCTTC; d_call: -; clone_size: -; j_call: TRBJ2-1; v_call: TRBV30; cdr3_length: 13
cdr3_aa: CASSVRGTAQETQYF; cdr3_nt: TGTGCCAGCAGCGTACGGGGGACAGCCCAAGAGACCCAGTACTTC; d_call: -; clone_size: -; j_call: TRBJ2-5; v_call: TRBV9; cdr3_length: 15
cdr3_aa: CASIQGIPQFAEQFF; cdr3_nt: TGTGCCAGCATCCAGGGTATCCCCCAATTCGCTGAGCAGTTCTTC; d_call: -; clone_size: -; j_call: TRBJ2-1; v_call: TRBV7-2; cdr3_length: 15
cdr3_aa: CASSASFGNNEQFF; cdr3_nt: TGTGCCAGCAGCGCCAGCTTTGGGAACAATGAGCAGTTCTTC; d_call: -; clone_size: -; j_call: TRBJ2-1; v_call: TRBV9; cdr3_length: 14
cdr3_aa: CATSRGQVNTGELFF; cdr3_nt: TGTGCCACCAGCAGAGGGCAGGTGAACACCGGGGAGCTGTTTTTT; d_call: -; clone_size: -; j_call: TRBJ2-2; v_call: TRBV15; cdr3_length: 15
cdr3_aa: CASSVTGGTEAFF; cdr3_nt: TGTGCCAGCAGCGTGACAGGGGGCACTGAAGCTTTCTTT; d_call: TRBD1; clone_size: -; j_call: TRBJ1-1; v_call: TRBV6-1; cdr3_length: 13
cdr3_aa: CASSILWGVMPDDKNIQYF; cdr3_nt: TGTGCCAGTAGTATCCTTTGGGGAGTCATGCCGGACGACAAAAACATTCAGTACTTC; d_call: -; clone_size: -; j_call: TRBJ2-4; v_call: TRBV19; cdr3_length: 19
cdr3_aa: CASSPGGRVGYGNQPQHF; cdr3_nt: TGTGCCAGCAGCCCCGGGGGAAGGGTTGGATATGGCAATCAGCCCCAGCATTTT; d_call: -; clone_size: -; j_call: TRBJ1-5; v_call: TRBV5-6; cdr3_length: 18
cdr3_aa: CASSGGTGGNEQFF; cdr3_nt: TGTGCCAGCAGTGGGGGGACAGGGGGCAATGAGCAGTTCTTC; d_call: TRBD1; clone_size: -; j_call: TRBJ2-1; v_call: TRBV6-1; cdr3_length: 14
cdr3_aa: CASSFRADLYGYTF; cdr3_nt: TGTGCCAGCAGTTTCAGGGCAGACCTCTATGGCTACACCTTC; d_call: -; clone_size: few; j_call: TRBJ1-2; v_call: TRBV27; cdr3_length: 14
cdr3_aa: CASSLASAGSKNIQYF; cdr3_nt: TGTGCCAGCAGCTTGGCTAGCGCGGGGTCCAAAAACATTCAGTACTTC; d_call: -; clone_size: once; j_call: TRBJ2-4; v_call: TRBV5-4; cdr3_length: 16
cdr3_aa: CASSLSSRANTGELFF; cdr3_nt: TGCGCCAGCAGCTTGAGCTCTCGGGCGAACACCGGGGAGCTGTTTTTT; d_call: -; clone_size: -; j_call: TRBJ2-2; v_call: TRBV5-1; cdr3_length: 16
cdr3_aa: CASSRDTSGGVDTQYF; cdr3_nt: TGTGCCAGCAGCCGTGATACTAGCGGAGGGGTAGATACGCAGTATTTT; d_call: TRBD2; clone_size: -; j_call: TRBJ2-3; v_call: TRBV5-6; cdr3_length: 16
cdr3_aa: CASKGRVATDTQYF; cdr3_nt: TGTGCCAGCAAGGGCCGAGTCGCCACAGATACGCAGTATTTT; d_call: -; clone_size: -; j_call: TRBJ2-3; v_call: TRBV2; cdr3_length: 14
cdr3_aa: CASSPLKNEQYF; cdr3_nt: TGTGCCAGCAGCCCCCTCAAGAACGAGCAGTACTTC; d_call: -; clone_size: -; j_call: TRBJ2-7; v_call: TRBV11-1; cdr3_length: 12
cdr3_aa: CASSLELYNEQFF; cdr3_nt: TGTGCCAGCAGCTTAGAACTTTACAATGAGCAGTTCTTC; d_call: -; clone_size: -; j_call: TRBJ2-1; v_call: TRBV7-9; cdr3_length: 13
cdr3_aa: CAWRQGDRGGGQPQHF; cdr3_nt: TGTGCCTGGAGACAGGGGGACAGGGGAGGCGGTCAGCCCCAGCATTTT; d_call: TRBD1; clone_size: once; j_call: TRBJ1-5; v_call: TRBV30; cdr3_length: 16
cdr3_aa: CAWSVHLSSYEQYF; cdr3_nt: TGTGCCTGGAGTGTACATCTCTCAAGCTACGAGCAGTACTTC; d_call: -; clone_size: once; j_call: TRBJ2-7; v_call: TRBV30; cdr3_length: 14
cdr3_aa: CASSPGGAGGRAYEQYF; cdr3_nt: TGCGCCAGCAGCCCCGGAGGGGCGGGAGGAAGGGCCTACGAGCAGTACTTC; d_call: TRBD2; clone_size: -; j_call: TRBJ2-7; v_call: TRBV5-1; cdr3_length: 17
cdr3_aa: CASSPPAGVRGNEQFF; cdr3_nt: TGTGCCAGTAGTCCCCCAGCGGGAGTAAGAGGCAATGAGCAGTTCTTC; d_call: TRBD2; clone_size: -; j_call: TRBJ2-1; v_call: TRBV19; cdr3_length: 16
cdr3_aa: CASSQGELADSSYEQYF; cdr3_nt: TGCGCCAGCAGCCAAGGAGAACTAGCGGACTCCTCCTACGAGCAGTACTTC; d_call: TRBD2; clone_size: -; j_call: TRBJ2-7; v_call: TRBV4-1; cdr3_length: 17
cdr3_aa: CASSRSGSNANEQFF; cdr3_nt: TGTGCCAGCAGCCGAAGCGGGAGTAATGCCAATGAGCAGTTCTTC; d_call: TRBD2; clone_size: -; j_call: TRBJ2-1; v_call: TRBV7-9; cdr3_length: 15
cdr3_aa: CATSRDLLVSHEQYF; cdr3_nt: TGTGCCACCAGCAGAGATTTGCTAGTCTCCCACGAGCAGTACTTC; d_call: -; clone_size: -; j_call: TRBJ2-7; v_call: TRBV15; cdr3_length: 15
cdr3_aa: CASSFQGSGNTIYF; cdr3_nt: TGTGCCAGCAGCTTTCAGGGGTCAGGAAACACCATATATTTT; d_call: -; clone_size: -; j_call: TRBJ1-3; v_call: TRBV7-6; cdr3_length: 14